Sequencing of this TCR beta chain was carried out in a study of T cell repertoires and HLA-DP antigens. General study results and limits: Total CD4+ responders were stimulated by HeLa antigen-presenting cells. No separate analysis of naive versus memory CD4+ cells was done.

Assay: immunoSEQ multiplex PCR; the TCRdb copy retains only in-frame clones and omits some. The repertoire holds 85,000 to 90,000 clones, approximately 89% seen once, with roughly 1.6% in the top ten. Untouched CD4+ T cells were bead-isolated at approximately 98% purity. Remarks on this clone: Its antigen is still unknown.

Sequencing input: CD4+ T cells from PBMCs. The sequence was collected from a man between 45 and 60 years old in good health and CMV-seronegative.

This CDR3 is CASSFWGGGSQETQYF. Written as DNA, the CDR3 is TGTGCCAGCAGTTTCTGGGGGGGCGGTAGTCAAGAGACCCAGTACTTC. The chain carries TRBV27 and TRBJ2-5; perhaps TRBD2 as D (7 bases). Trimming cost V 3 bases and J 2 bases, with 16 bases left between them. This CDR3 region has 16 residues. The germline V gene has CDR1 MNHEY and CDR2 SMNVEV (reference sequence).